The 6 T cell receptor beta chains below all came from one sample that was sequenced in a study of technical replicates of blood from a few donors. Clones were sequenced by immunoSEQ multiplex PCR, and TCRdb holds only the in-frame ones, with some missing. Of under 90,000 clones in the sample, roughly 94% were seen once. Sequenced sample: T cells isolated from PBMCs. The receptors were gathered from a human donor in good health.

The genes are TRBV27 and TRBJ1-1; possible D gene TRBD1, 6 bases. Germline V gene lookup returns CDR1 MNHEY and CDR2 SMNVEV (reference sequence). This CDR3 has 14 amino acids. V was trimmed by 8 bases and J by 3 bases, leaving 16 bases between them. As DNA, the CDR3 is TGTGCCAGCGGAGCGGGGGGGCAGGACACTGAAGCTTTCTTT. Protein sequence: CASGAGGQDTEAFF.

The rearrangement joins TRBV28 to TRBJ2-1; 8 nucleotides line up with TRBD2. CDR3 length: 14 amino acids. The junction had 6 bases not matched to a gene; V was cut back by 4 bases and J by 7 bases. Germline CDR1 reads MDHEN; CDR2 reads SYDVKM. CDR3 sequence (DNA): TGTGCCAGCAGTTCAAGCGGGAGTTCGAATGAGCAGTTCTTC. This gives the protein CASSSSGSSNEQFF.

V usage is TRBV2 and J usage is TRBJ1-2; possibly TRBD1 for D (5 bases). This CDR3 has 12 amino acids. V gave up 6 bases and J gave up 1 base, with 6 bases separating them. Germline CDR1 is SNHLY and CDR2 is FYNNEI. The chain's CDR3 is CASRQDNYGYTF. The CDR3 region has the DNA TGTGCCAGCAGACAGGATAACTATGGCTACACCTTC.

This chain connects TRBV27 to TRBJ2-7, with 9 positions matching TRBD1. This CDR3 comprises 15 residues. The V and J ends lost 0 bases and 7 bases, in that order; junction bases with no gene match: 7. Germline CDR1 is MNHEY and CDR2 is SMNVEV (reference sequence). The CDR3 loop is CASSLSAGTGYEQYF. The CDR3 coding sequence is TGTGCCAGCAGTTTATCCGCGGGGACAGGGTATGAGCAGTACTTC.

The rearrangement links TRBV15 to TRBJ1-6, with a possible D match to TRBD1 (5 bases). The CDR3 runs to 17 residues. The germline CDR1 and CDR2 sequences are LNHNV and YYDKDF (reference sequence). V was pared by 0 bases and J by 9 bases, with 18 bases between. CDR3: CATSRDYILQGGSPLHF. The CDR3 region has the DNA TGTGCCACCAGCAGAGATTATATCCTTCAGGGAGGTTCACCCCTCCACTTT.

This chain links TRBV5-1 with TRBJ1-2; 7 bases fit TRBD1. The CDR3 loop spans 14 amino acids. V shed 4 bases, J shed 2 bases, and the junction held 5 bases outside the gene matches. Germline-derived CDR1 and CDR2 are SGHRS and YFSETQ. The CDR3 reads CASSIEGANYGYTF. CDR3 nucleotides: TGCGCCAGCAGCATAGAGGGGGCAAACTATGGCTACACCTTC.